Only a few counts were recorded for the clone carrying this T cell receptor beta chain. Exclusion followed for patients with uncontrolled infection, other autoimmune disease, pregnancy or lactation. The record originates from a study of T cells in Graves' hyperthyroidism and ophthalmopathy. There were TCR beta CDR3 regions amplified from RNA transcripts. Carried out on the TCR CDR3, a first-round RT-PCR used the HTBI primer set. TCRdb passed the multiplex PCR reads through MiXCR, listing each CDR3 protein once. The data hold around 690,000 distinct CDR3 sequences, with less than 25% observed a single time. V was trimmed by 5 bases and J by 8 bases, leaving 10 bases between them. The germline gives CDR1 SGHTA, CDR2 FQGNSA. The CDR3 has 12 residues.

Sequencing was done on a sample of blood. The rearrangement links TRBV7-2 to TRBJ2-1, with D unclear. The clonotype was recovered from a man aged 25-45 years with Graves' ophthalmopathy. CDR3 nucleotide sequence: TGTGCCAGCAGCCAGTTCCCGTATGAGCAGTTCTTC. Protein product: CASSQFPYEQFF.